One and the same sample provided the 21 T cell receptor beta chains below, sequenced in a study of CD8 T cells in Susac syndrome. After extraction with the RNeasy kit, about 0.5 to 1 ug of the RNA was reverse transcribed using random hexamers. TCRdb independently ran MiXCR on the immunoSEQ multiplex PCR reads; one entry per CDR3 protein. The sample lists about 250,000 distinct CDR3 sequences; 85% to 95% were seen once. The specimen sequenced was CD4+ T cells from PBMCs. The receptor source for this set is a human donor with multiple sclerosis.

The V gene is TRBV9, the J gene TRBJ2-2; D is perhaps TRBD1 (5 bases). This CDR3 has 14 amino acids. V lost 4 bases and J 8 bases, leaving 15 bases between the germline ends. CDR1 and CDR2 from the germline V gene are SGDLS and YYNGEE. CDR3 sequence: CASSQSGAGGELFF. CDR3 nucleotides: TGTGCCAGCAGCCAGTCTGGGGCAGGGGGGGAGCTGTTTTTT.

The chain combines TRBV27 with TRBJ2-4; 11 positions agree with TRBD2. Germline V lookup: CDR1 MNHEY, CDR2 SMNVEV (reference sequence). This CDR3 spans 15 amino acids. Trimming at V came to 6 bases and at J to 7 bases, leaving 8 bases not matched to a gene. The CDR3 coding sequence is TGTGCCAGCAGAACAACTAGCGGGAGTTCCAACATTCAGTACTTC. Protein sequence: CASRTTSGSSNIQYF.

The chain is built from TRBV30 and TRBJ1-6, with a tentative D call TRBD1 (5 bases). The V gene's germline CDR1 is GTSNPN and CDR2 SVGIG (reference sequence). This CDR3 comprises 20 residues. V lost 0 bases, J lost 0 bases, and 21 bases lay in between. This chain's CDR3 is CAWSVSGDFRTGSYNSPLHF. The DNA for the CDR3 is TGTGCCTGGAGTGTATCGGGGGACTTTCGAACAGGCTCCTATAATTCACCCCTCCACTTT.

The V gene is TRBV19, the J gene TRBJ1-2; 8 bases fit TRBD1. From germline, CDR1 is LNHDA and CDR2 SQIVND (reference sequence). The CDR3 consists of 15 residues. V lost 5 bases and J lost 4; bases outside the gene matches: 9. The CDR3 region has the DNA TGTGCCAGTAGTCTCGGACAGGGCCCTTCCTATGGCTACACCTTC. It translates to CASSLGQGPSYGYTF.

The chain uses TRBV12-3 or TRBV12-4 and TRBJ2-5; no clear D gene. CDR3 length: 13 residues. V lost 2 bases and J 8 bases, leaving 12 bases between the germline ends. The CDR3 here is CASSLLGMATQYF. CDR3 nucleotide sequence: TGTGCCAGCAGTTTACTGGGAATGGCTACCCAGTACTTC.

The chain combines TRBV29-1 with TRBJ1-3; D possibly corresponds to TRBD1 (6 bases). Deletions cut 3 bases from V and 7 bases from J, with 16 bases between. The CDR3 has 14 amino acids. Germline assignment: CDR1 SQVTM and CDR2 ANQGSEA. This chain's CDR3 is CSVDPTGMSNTIYF. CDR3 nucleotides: TGCAGCGTTGACCCAACAGGGATGAGTAACACCATATATTTT.

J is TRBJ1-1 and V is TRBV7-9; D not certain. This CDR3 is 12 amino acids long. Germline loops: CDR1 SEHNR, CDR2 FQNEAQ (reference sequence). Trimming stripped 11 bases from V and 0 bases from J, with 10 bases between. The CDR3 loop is CAGGNMNTEAFF. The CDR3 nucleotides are TGTGCCGGAGGAAATATGAACACTGAAGCTTTCTTT.

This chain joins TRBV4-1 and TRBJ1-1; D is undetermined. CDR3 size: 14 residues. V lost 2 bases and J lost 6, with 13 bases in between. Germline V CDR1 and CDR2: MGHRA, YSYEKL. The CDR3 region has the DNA TGCGCCAGCAGCCAAAAGGAACTTAGTGCTGAAGCTTTCTTT. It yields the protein CASSQKELSAEAFF.

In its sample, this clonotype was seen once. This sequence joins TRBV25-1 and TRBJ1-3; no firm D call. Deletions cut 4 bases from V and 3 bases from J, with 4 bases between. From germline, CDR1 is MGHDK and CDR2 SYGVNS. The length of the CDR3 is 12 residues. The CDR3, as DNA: TGTGCCAGCAGTGGCAATGGAAACACCATATATTTT. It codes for CASSGNGNTIYF.

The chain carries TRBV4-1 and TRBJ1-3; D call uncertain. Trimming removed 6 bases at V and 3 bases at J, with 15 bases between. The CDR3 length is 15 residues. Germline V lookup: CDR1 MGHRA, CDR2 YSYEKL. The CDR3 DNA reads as TGCGCCAGCAGACAAATCACGGATTATGGAAACACCATATATTTT. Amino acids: CASRQITDYGNTIYF.

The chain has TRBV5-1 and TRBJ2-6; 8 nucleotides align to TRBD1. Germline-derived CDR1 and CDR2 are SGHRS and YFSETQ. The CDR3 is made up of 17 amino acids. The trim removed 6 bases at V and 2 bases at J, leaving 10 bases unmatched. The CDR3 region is CASIGGGRGPGANVLTF. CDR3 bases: TGCGCCAGCATCGGAGGAGGCAGGGGGCCTGGGGCCAACGTCCTGACTTTC.

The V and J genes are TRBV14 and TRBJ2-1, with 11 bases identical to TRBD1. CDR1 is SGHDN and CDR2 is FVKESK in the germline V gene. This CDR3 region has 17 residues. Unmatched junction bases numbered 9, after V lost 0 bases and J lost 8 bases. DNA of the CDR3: TGTGCCAGCAGCCAAGATCCCCGGGACAGGGGGATGTATGAGCAGTTCTTC. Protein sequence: CASSQDPRDRGMYEQFF.

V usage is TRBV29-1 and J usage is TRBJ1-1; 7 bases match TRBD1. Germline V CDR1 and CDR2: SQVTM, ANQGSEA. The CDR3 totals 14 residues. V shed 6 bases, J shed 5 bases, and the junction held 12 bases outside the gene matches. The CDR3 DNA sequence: TGCAGCGTGACTTACGCGACAGGGTGGACTGAAGCTTTCTTT. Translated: CSVTYATGWTEAFF.

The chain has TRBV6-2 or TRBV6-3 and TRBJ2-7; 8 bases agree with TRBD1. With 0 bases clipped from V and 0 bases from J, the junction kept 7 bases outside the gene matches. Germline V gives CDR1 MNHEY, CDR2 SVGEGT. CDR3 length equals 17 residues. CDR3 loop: CASSYSTGQGHSYEQYF. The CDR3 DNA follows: TGTGCCAGCAGTTACTCGACCGGACAGGGTCACTCCTACGAGCAGTACTTC.

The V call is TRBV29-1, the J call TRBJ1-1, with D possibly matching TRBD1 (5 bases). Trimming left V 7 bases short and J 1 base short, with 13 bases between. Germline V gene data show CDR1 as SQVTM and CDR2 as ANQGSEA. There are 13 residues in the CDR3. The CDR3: CSAQRDANTEAFF. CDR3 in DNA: TGCAGCGCCCAACGGGACGCGAACACTGAAGCTTTCTTT.

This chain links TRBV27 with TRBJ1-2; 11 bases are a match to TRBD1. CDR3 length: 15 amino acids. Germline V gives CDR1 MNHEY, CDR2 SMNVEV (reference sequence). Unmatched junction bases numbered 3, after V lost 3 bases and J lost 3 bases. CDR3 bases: TGTGCCAGCAGTTTGTGGGGACAGGGGGACTATGGCTACACCTTC. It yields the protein CASSLWGQGDYGYTF.

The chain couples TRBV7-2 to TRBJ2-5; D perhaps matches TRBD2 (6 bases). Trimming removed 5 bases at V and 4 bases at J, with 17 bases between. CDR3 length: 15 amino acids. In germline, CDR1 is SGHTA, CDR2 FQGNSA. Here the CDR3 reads CASSLQSGARETQYF. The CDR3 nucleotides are TGTGCCAGCAGCCTGCAGTCGGGAGCCCGAGAGACCCAGTACTTC.

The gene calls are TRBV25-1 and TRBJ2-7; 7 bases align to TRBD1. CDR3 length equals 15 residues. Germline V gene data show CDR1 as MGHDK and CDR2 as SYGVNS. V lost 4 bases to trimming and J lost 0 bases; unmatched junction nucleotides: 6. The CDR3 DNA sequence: TGTGCCAGCAGTGGGGCCAACAGGGGCTCCTACGAGCAGTACTTC. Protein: CASSGANRGSYEQYF.

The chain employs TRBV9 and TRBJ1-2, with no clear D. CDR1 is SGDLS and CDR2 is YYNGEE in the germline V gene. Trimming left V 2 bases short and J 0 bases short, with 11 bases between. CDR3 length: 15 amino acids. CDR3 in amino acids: CASSVGVGTNYGYTF. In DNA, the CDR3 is TGTGCCAGCAGCGTTGGAGTCGGCACTAACTATGGCTACACCTTC.

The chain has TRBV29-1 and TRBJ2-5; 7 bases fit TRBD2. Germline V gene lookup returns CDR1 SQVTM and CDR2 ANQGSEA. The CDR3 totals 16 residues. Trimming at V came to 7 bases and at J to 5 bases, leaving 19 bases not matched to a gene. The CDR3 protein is CSAQPGLRGVGETQYF. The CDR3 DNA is TGCAGCGCACAACCGGGACTTCGGGGGGTAGGCGAGACCCAGTACTTC.

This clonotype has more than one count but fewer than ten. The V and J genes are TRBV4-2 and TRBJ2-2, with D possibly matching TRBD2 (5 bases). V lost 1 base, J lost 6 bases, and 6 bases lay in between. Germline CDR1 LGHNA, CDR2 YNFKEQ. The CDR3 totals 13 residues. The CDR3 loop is CASSQVGAGELFF. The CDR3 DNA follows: TGTGCCAGCAGCCAAGTGGGAGCCGGGGAGCTGTTTTTT.